This T cell receptor beta chain was identified in a study of response to subunit inactivated influenza vaccine. At least ten counts were recorded for this clonotype. TCRdb re-derived calls from the RT-PCR reads in MiXCR, one entry per CDR3 protein. The data contain roughly 620,000 distinct CDR3 sequences, 11% of them seen just once; the ten biggest clones take up more than 9.5%. Germline CDR1 reads LNHNV; CDR2 reads YYDKDF (reference sequence). This CDR3 region has 12 residues. The germline V and J ends were trimmed by 4 bases and 3 bases, with 7 bases remaining between them. The data were also submitted as part of a second study, on T cells expressing NK-cell markers. That work adds: The authors made TCR beta cDNA libraries by 5'RACE template switching. This switching added a universal primer site and UMIs. Alpha-beta TCR T cells were the sole sorting target in several experiments, owing to an anti-gamma-delta TCR antibody.

Sequencing was performed on PBMCs from blood, taken on the day of vaccination. This sequence was found in a man aged 50-60 years who received an inactivated influenza vaccine. V gene TRBV15 combines with J gene TRBJ2-7, with D hard to call. As DNA, the CDR3 is TGTGCCACCAGCAAGTGGGGCTACGAGCAGTACTTC. This gives the protein CATSKWGYEQYF.